Described below is a single TCR beta chain sequence and its context. This sample stems from a study of molecular identifiers for immune sequencing clone quantification. The CDR3 covers 14 residues. V gave up 0 bases and J gave up 3 bases, with 9 bases separating them. TCRdb analysed the PCR reads with MiXCR anew, one entry per CDR3 protein. The sample holds 65,000 or so distinct CDR3 sequences, about a fifth seen once. The receptor was isolated from a human donor in good health. Some libraries in this study had Jurkat cell RNA spiked in. The gene calls are TRBV12-3 or TRBV12-4 and TRBJ2-7, with D perhaps TRBD2 (5 bases). The source material was naive CD8+ T cells from blood, with Jurkat cell RNA spiked in. The subset was: FACS-sorted CD8+CD4-CCR7+CD45RA+ naive T cells. DNA of the CDR3: TGTGCCAGCAGTTTAGCGGGAGTGGTCTACGAGCAGTACTTC. This encodes CASSLAGVVYEQYF.